The text below deals with one T cell receptor beta chain. Its antigen remains unknown. This entry belongs to a study of follicular helper T cells after annual influenza vaccination. Specified time point: 2014-2015 season, pre-vaccination. In germline, CDR1 is MNHNY, CDR2 SVGAGI (reference sequence). This CDR3 is 16 amino acids long. The V and J ends lost 0 bases and 3 bases respectively, with 14 bases between them. The method was immunoSEQ multiplex PCR; TCRdb's version includes in-frame clones alone and lacks a portion of them. The data contain about 14,000 clones, roughly four fifths of them singletons. Whole-study results and caveats: Most later recoveries of Day 7 ICOS+CD38+ clones were ICOS-CD38- cTfh.

Sequencing was performed on CXCR5- memory CD4+ T cells sorted from blood, taken on the day of influenza vaccination. The chain employs TRBV6-6 and TRBJ1-1; D is ambiguous. This receptor was identified in an adult who received the influenza vaccine. Here the CDR3 reads CASSYSILAPDTEAFF. In nucleotides, the CDR3 is TGTGCCAGCAGTTACTCGATTTTAGCACCTGACACTGAAGCTTTCTTT.